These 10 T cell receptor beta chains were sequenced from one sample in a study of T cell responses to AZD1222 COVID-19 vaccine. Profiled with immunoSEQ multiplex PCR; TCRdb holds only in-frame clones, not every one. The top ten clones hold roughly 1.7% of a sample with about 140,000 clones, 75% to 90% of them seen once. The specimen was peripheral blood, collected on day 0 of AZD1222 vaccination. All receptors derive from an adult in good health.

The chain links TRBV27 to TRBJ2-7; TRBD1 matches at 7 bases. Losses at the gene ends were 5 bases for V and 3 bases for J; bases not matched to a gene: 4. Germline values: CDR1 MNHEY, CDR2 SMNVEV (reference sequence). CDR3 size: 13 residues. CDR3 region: CASSRQGLYEQYF. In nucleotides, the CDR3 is TGTGCCAGCAGTCGACAGGGCCTCTACGAGCAGTACTTC.

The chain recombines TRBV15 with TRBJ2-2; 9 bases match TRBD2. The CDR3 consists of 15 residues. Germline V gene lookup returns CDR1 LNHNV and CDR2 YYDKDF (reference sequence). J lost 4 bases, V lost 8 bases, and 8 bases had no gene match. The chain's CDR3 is CATEGREGPTGELFF. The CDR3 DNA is TGTGCCACCGAGGGGCGGGAGGGCCCCACCGGGGAGCTGTTTTTT.

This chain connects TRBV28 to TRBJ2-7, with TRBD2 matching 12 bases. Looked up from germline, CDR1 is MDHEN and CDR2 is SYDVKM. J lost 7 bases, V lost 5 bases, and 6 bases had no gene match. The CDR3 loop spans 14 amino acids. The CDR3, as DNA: TGTGCCAGCAGTGGACTAGCGGGAACACGGGAGCAGTACTTC. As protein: CASSGLAGTREQYF.

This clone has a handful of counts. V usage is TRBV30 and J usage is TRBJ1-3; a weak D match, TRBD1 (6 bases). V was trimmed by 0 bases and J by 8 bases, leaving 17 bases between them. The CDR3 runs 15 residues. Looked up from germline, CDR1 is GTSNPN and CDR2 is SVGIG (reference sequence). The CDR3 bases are TGTGCCTGGAGTGTATGGCGGGGGCTGAAAGACACCATATATTTT. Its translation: CAWSVWRGLKDTIYF.

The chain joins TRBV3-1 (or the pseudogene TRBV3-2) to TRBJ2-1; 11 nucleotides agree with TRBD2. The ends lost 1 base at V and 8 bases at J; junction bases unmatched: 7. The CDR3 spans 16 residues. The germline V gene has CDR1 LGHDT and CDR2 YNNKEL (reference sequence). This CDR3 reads CASSQGTSGSPHEQFF. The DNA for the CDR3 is TGTGCCAGCAGCCAAGGCACTAGCGGGAGCCCCCATGAGCAGTTCTTC.

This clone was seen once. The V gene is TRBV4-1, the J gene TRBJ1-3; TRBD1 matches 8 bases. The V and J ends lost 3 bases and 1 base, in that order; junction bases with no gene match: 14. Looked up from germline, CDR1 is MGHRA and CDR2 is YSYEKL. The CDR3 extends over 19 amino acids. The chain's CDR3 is CASSQPITGGKGSGNTIYF. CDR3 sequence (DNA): TGCGCCAGCAGCCAGCCCATCACAGGGGGAAAAGGGTCTGGAAACACCATATATTTT.

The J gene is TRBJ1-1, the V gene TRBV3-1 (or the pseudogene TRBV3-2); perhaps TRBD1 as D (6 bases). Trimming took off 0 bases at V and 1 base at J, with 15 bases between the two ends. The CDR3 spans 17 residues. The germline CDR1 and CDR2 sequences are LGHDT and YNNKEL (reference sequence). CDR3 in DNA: TGTGCCAGCAGCCAAGATCCCGTTGGGACACGGAACACTGAAGCTTTCTTT. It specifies CASSQDPVGTRNTEAFF.

The CDR3 spells CASSLVAGGNQPQHF. The CDR3 DNA reads as TGCGCCAGCAGCTTGGTGGCAGGGGGCAATCAGCCCCAGCATTTT. The chain uses TRBV5-1 and TRBJ1-5; D might be TRBD1 (6 bases). Germline V CDR1 and CDR2: SGHRS, YFSETQ. The CDR3 has 15 amino acids. Trimming left V 0 bases short and J 2 bases short, with 9 bases between. Complete variable domain (other parts from reference TRBV5-1 and TRBJ1-5): KAGVTQTPRYLIKTRGQQVTLSCSPISGHRSVSWYQQTPGQGLQFLFEYFSETQRNKGNFPGRFSGRQFSNSRSEMNVSTLELGDSALYLCASSLVAGGNQPQHFGDGTRLSIL.

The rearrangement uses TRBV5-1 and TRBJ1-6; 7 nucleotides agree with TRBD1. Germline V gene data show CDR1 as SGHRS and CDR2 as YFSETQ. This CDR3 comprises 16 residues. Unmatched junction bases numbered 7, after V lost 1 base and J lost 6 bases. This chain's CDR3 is CASSLQGQGGNSPLHF. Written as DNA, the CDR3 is TGCGCCAGCAGCTTGCAAGGCCAGGGGGGTAATTCACCCCTCCACTTT. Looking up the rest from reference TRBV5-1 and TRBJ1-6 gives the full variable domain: KAGVTQTPRYLIKTRGQQVTLSCSPISGHRSVSWYQQTPGQGLQFLFEYFSETQRNKGNFPGRFSGRQFSNSRSEMNVSTLELGDSALYLCASSLQGQGGNSPLHFGNGTRLTVT.

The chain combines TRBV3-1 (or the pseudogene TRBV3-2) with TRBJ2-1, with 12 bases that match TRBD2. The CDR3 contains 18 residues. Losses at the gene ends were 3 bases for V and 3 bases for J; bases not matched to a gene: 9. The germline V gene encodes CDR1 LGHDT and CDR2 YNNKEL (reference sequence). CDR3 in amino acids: CASSQARLAGVLYNEQFF. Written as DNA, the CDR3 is TGTGCCAGCAGCCAGGCCCGACTAGCGGGGGTTCTCTACAATGAGCAGTTCTTC.